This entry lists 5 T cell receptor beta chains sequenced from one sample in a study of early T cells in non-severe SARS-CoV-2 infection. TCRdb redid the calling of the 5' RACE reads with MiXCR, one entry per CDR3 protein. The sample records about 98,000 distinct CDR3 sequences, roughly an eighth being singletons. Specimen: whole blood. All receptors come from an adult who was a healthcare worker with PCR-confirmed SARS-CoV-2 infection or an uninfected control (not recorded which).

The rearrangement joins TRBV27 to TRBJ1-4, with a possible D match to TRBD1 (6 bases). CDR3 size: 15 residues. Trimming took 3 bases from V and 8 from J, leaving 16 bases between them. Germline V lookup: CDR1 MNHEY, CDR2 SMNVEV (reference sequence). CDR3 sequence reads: CASSFRVGAGEKLFF. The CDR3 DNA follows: TGTGCCAGCAGTTTCCGTGTGGGGGCGGGGGAAAAACTGTTTTTT.

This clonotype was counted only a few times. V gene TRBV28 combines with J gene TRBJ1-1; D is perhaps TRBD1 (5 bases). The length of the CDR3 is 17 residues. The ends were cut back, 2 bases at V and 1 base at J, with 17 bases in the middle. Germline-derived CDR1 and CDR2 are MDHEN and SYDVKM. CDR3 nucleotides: TGTGCCAGCAGTTTAAGGGCAGGGCGCCGTTCGAACACTGAAGCTTTCTTT. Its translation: CASSLRAGRRSNTEAFF.

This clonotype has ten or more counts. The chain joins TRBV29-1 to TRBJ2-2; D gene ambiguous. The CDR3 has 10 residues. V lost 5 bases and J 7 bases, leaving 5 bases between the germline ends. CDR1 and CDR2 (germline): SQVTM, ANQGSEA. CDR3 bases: TGCAGCGTTCGTGACGGGGAGCTGTTTTTT. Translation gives CSVRDGELFF.

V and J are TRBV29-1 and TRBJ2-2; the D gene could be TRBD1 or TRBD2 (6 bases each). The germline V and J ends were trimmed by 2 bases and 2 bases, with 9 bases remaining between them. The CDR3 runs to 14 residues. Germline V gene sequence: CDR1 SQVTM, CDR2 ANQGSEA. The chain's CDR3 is CSVESGANTGELFF. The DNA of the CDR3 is TGCAGCGTTGAATCGGGGGCTAACACCGGGGAGCTGTTTTTT.

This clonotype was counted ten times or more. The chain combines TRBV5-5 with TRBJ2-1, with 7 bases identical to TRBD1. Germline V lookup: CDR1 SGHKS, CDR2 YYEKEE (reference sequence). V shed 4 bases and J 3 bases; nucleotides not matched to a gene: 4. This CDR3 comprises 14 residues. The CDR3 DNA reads TGTGCCAGCAGCAGGGACAGCTACTACAATGAGCAGTTCTTC. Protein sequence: CASSRDSYYNEQFF.